These 5 T cell receptor beta chains were all obtained from the same sample, sequenced in a study of glioma-infiltrating T cells after dendritic cell vaccination. Measured with immunoSEQ multiplex PCR; TCRdb has only the in-frame clones, and not every one. The sample records roughly 100,000 clones, roughly 79% being singletons. The sample here was blood, taken before dendritic cell vaccination. The receptors derive from a human donor with glioblastoma.

The genes are TRBV2 and TRBJ2-5; 9 bases match TRBD1. This CDR3 is built from 16 residues. Germline V gives CDR1 SNHLY, CDR2 FYNNEI. Trimming removed 6 bases from V and 3 bases from J; junction bases left unmatched: 11. CDR3 in amino acids: CASRKYRGRMEETQYF. CDR3 DNA sequence: TGTGCCAGCAGGAAGTACAGGGGGCGCATGGAAGAGACCCAGTACTTC.

As DNA, the CDR3 is TGTGCCAGCAGCCAAGACCGGGGTGTTTCACCCCTCCACTTT. Encoded protein: CASSQDRGVSPLHF. This sequence joins TRBV14 and TRBJ1-6; unclear D gene. This CDR3 is 14 amino acids long. Deletions cut 0 bases from V and 9 bases from J, with 9 bases between. The germline V gene encodes CDR1 SGHDN and CDR2 FVKESK.

The chain employs TRBV7-6 and TRBJ2-1; tentative D call: TRBD2 (7 bases). The germline V gene has CDR1 SGHVS and CDR2 FNYEAQ. CDR3 length: 15 residues. V was trimmed by 2 bases and J by 9 bases, leaving 17 bases between them. The CDR3 DNA reads TGTGCCAGCAGCTTATTTCGTGGGGGGGCGAGTGAGCAGTTCTTC. Protein product: CASSLFRGGASEQFF. The full variable domain, its missing parts supplied by reference TRBV7-6 and TRBJ2-1, is GAGVSQSPRYKVTKRGQDVALRCDPISGHVSLYWYRQALGQGPEFLTYFNYEAQQDKSGLPNDRFSAERPEGSISTLTIQRTEQRDSAMYRCASSLFRGGASEQFFGPGTRLTVL.

V usage is TRBV11-3 and J usage is TRBJ2-1, with unresolved D. The germline V and J ends were trimmed by 4 bases and 10 bases, with 20 bases remaining between them. CDR3 size: 15 residues. In germline, CDR1 is SGHNT, CDR2 YENEEA. The CDR3 coding sequence is TGTGCCAGCAGCTCGCACAGAAGACAATTACTGGAGCAGTTCTTC. Translation gives CASSSHRRQLLEQFF.

The CDR3 reads CASSRGEGGEKLFF. In DNA form, the CDR3 reads TGCGCCAGCAGCAGGGGTGAGGGAGGAGAAAAACTGTTTTTT. V gene TRBV5-1 combines with J gene TRBJ1-4, with D possibly being TRBD1 (5 bases). V lost 4 bases to trimming and J lost 8 bases, with 15 bases between them. The CDR3 extends over 14 amino acids. In germline, CDR1 is SGHRS, CDR2 YFSETQ.